Described below is a single TCR beta chain sequence and its context. Using immunoSEQ multiplex PCR, the repertoire was profiled, and TCRdb retains in-frame clones only, with some absent. The sample contains around 70,000 clones, over 85% of which appear only once. These data belong to a study of blood T cell repertoires in COVID-19. In the study overall: There were acute and convalescent COVID-19 samples, and they came from the United States, Italy and Spain.

V dropped 3 bases and J dropped 10; count of bases not matched to a gene: 8. This CDR3 has 15 residues. Germline V gene data show CDR1 as SGDLS and CDR2 as YYNGEE. The clonotype originates from a human donor in a cohort sampled during active COVID-19. The sequencing sample was made of peripheral blood. The rearrangement joins TRBV9 to TRBJ1-6; 9 nucleotides match TRBD1. DNA of the CDR3: TGTGCCAGCAGCGAGACAGGGGGTAGGGGGTCACCCCTCCACTTT. Protein: CASSETGGRGSPLHF. Complete variable domain (other parts from reference TRBV9 and TRBJ1-6): DSGVTQTPKHLITATGQRVTLRCSPRSGDLSVYWYQQSLDQGLQFLIQYYNGEERAKGNILERFSAQQFPDLHSELNLSSLELGDSALYFCASSETGGRGSPLHFGNGTRLTVT.